These T cell receptor beta chains were read from a single sample in a study of blood T cell repertoires in COVID-19. Using immunoSEQ multiplex PCR, the repertoire was profiled, and TCRdb retains in-frame clones only, with some absent. The repertoire has almost 85,000 clones, around four fifths of them found once; the top ten carry roughly 36%. The sequencing input was peripheral blood. These receptors all come from an elderly man with active or convalescent COVID-19. The CDR3 runs from the conserved cysteine through the conserved F or W. Fields, in order: V gene, J gene, clone size, D gene, CDR3 protein, CDR3 DNA. The D gene is left open where the match is weak. Size is stated for part of the rows, as once, few or many counts, or as a class when the clone is expanded.

>TRBV6-4|TRBJ2-1|-|TRBD2
CASSGLAGVYNEQFF
TGTGCCAGCAGCGGACTAGCGGGGGTATACAATGAGCAGTTCTTC
>TRBV5-4|TRBJ2-5|once|TRBD1
CASSLEGAEETQYF
TGTGCCAGCAGCTTGGAGGGGGCCGAAGAGACCCAGTACTTC
>TRBV6-6|TRBJ1-2|-|TRBD1
CASSYGTENYGYTF
TGTGCCAGCAGTTACGGGACAGAGAACTATGGCTACACCTTC
>TRBV18|TRBJ1-6|-|TRBD1
CASSPLALTGAHF
TGTGCCAGCTCACCGCTAGCTTTGACAGGGGCCCACTTT
>TRBV4-1|TRBJ2-3|-|TRBD2
CASSQAQRGVDTQYF
TGCGCCAGCAGCCAAGCACAACGGGGGGTAGATACGCAGTATTTT
>TRBV6-6|TRBJ1-1|-|-
CASSYEAAVNTEAFF
TGTGCCAGCAGTTACGAGGCCGCGGTGAACACTGAAGCTTTCTTT
>TRBV7-8|TRBJ2-7|-|TRBD2
CASSPGLAGGFYEQYF
TGTGCCAGCAGCCCGGGACTAGCGGGGGGGTTTTACGAGCAGTACTTC
>TRBV4-3|TRBJ2-7|-|TRBD2
CASSRVTSGRLYEQYF
TGCGCCAGCAGCCGAGTGACTAGCGGGAGGCTCTACGAGCAGTACTTC
>TRBV2|TRBJ1-6|-|-
CASSDGGNNSPLHF
TGTGCCAGCAGTGATGGGGGGAATAATTCACCCCTCCACTTT
>TRBV9|TRBJ1-4|-|-
CASSPRAGGNEKLFF
TGTGCCAGCAGCCCTCGGGCCGGAGGGAATGAAAAACTGTTTTTT
>TRBV5-8|TRBJ1-2|-|-
CASNRGWGTNYGYTF
TGTGCCAGCAACCGCGGATGGGGCACCAACTATGGCTACACCTTC
>TRBV30|TRBJ2-1|-|TRBD2
CAWNSGGAARYNEQFF
TGTGCCTGGAATAGCGGGGGGGCCGCGAGATACAATGAGCAGTTCTTC
>TRBV6-5|TRBJ1-1|-|TRBD1
CASGQGVGTEAFF
TGTGCCAGCGGACAGGGGGTAGGAACTGAAGCTTTCTTT
>TRBV19|TRBJ2-5|-|-
CASRSRDMKETQYF
TGTGCCAGCCGGTCCCGGGACATGAAAGAGACCCAGTACTTC
>TRBV27|TRBJ1-2|-|TRBD1
CASRRTGAYGYTF
TGTGCCAGCCGCCGGACAGGGGCCTATGGCTACACCTTC
>TRBV18|TRBJ2-7|-|TRBD1
CASSQGQGPYEQYF
TGTGCCAGCTCCCAGGGACAGGGTCCCTACGAGCAGTACTTC
>TRBV28|TRBJ1-2|-|-
CASKIGVRGYTF
TGTGCCAGCAAGATAGGGGTGCGAGGCTACACCTTC
>TRBV19|TRBJ1-1|-|-
CASSSRGGEGPRTEAFF
TGTGCCAGTAGTTCTCGCGGAGGGGAGGGCCCCCGCACTGAAGCTTTCTTT
>TRBV6-2/TRBV6-3|TRBJ1-6|-|TRBD1
CASSFHDRVYNSPLHF
TGTGCCAGCAGTTTCCATGACAGGGTCTATAATTCACCCCTCCACTTT
>TRBV21-1|TRBJ2-5|-|-
CASIPTGSKETQYF
TGTGCCAGCATCCCGACAGGGAGCAAAGAGACCCAGTACTTC
>TRBV11-3|TRBJ1-1|-|TRBD1
CASSQRTGNTEAFF
TGTGCCAGCAGCCAAAGGACAGGGAACACTGAAGCTTTCTTT
>TRBV28|TRBJ1-5|few|-
CASNQGGGQPQHF
TGTGCCAGCAATCAGGGAGGAGGTCAGCCCCAGCATTTT
>TRBV3-1/TRBV3-2|TRBJ2-7|few|-
CASSLIGREQYF
TGTGCCAGCAGCCTAATTGGGAGGGAGCAGTACTTC
>TRBV5-1|TRBJ2-3|-|TRBD2
CASSPGLAGVDTQYF
TGCGCCAGCAGTCCGGGACTAGCGGGGGTAGATACGCAGTATTTT
>TRBV10-1|TRBJ2-2|few|TRBD2
CASSETPLAGGTGELFF
TGCGCCAGCAGTGAAACTCCGCTAGCGGGGGGCACCGGGGAGCTGTTTTTT
>TRBV10-3|TRBJ2-1|-|-
CAISESQGGQYNEQFF
TGTGCCATCAGTGAGTCTCAAGGTGGACAGTACAATGAGCAGTTCTTC
>TRBV3-1/TRBV3-2|TRBJ1-1|-|TRBD1
CASSQYLSGGMNTEAFF
TGTGCCAGCAGCCAATACTTATCAGGGGGAATGAACACTGAAGCTTTCTTT
>TRBV19|TRBJ1-2|-|-
CASHGGMDYGYTF
TGTGCCAGTCACGGGGGTATGGACTATGGCTACACCTTC
>TRBV19|TRBJ1-2|-|TRBD1
CASNPGQAINYGYTF
TGTGCCAGTAACCCGGGACAGGCGATTAACTATGGCTACACCTTC
>TRBV25-1|TRBJ2-5|-|TRBD2
CASSEFGGLETQYF
TGTGCCAGCAGTGAATTCGGGGGGTTGGAGACCCAGTACTTC